This is a list of T cell receptor beta chains from one sample in a study of cytotoxic CD8 clonotypes in ibrutinib-treated CLL. Using immunoSEQ multiplex PCR, the repertoire was profiled, and TCRdb retains in-frame clones only, with some absent. The sample holds over 120,000 clones, over 75% seen once. The sequencing here drew on PBMCs, taken after 36 months of ibrutinib treatment. The receptor set was obtained from a human donor with chronic lymphocytic leukemia. The CDR3 runs from the conserved cysteine through the conserved F or W. Fields, in order: D gene, V gene, clone size, J gene, CDR3 DNA, CDR3 protein. A D gene is named only where the DNA matches it firmly. Only some rows state a clone size, as once, few, many or a class for expanded clones.

>TRBD2|TRBV7-8|.|TRBJ2-1
TGTGCCAGCGCCCCGACTAGCGGGACTTCTCGGGAGCAGTTCTTC
CASAPTSGTSREQFF
>.|TRBV10-3|.|TRBJ2-1
TGTGCCATCAGTGAGAACGGCGTACTAGTAGGCTACAATGAGCAGTTCTTC
CAISENGVLVGYNEQFF
>TRBD1|TRBV5-3|.|TRBJ1-5
TGTGCCAGAAGCGGGAGACAGGGGGCCTCTAGCAATCAGCCCCAGCATTTT
CARSGRQGASSNQPQHF
>.|TRBV6-5|.|TRBJ2-7
TGTGCCAGCAGTCACACGGGTTACGAGCAGTACTTC
CASSHTGYEQYF
>.|TRBV18|.|TRBJ2-2
TGTGCCAGCTCACCGAGACAGAACACCGGGGAGCTGTTTTTT
CASSPRQNTGELFF
>.|TRBV5-1|.|TRBJ2-7
TGCGCCAGCAGCTTAACTCTGGGCGAGCAGTACTTC
CASSLTLGEQYF
>.|TRBV2|.|TRBJ1-5
TGTGCCAGCAGTGAACAAGTTAGCAATCAGCCCCAGCATTTT
CASSEQVSNQPQHF
>.|TRBV6-4|many|TRBJ2-6
TGTGCCAGCAGTGGTGGCAGTGGGGCCAACGTCCTGACTTTC
CASSGGSGANVLTF
>.|TRBV7-6|.|TRBJ1-3
TGTGCCAGCAGCCAGGGCCCTAGCTCTGGAAACACCATATATTTT
CASSQGPSSGNTIYF
>.|TRBV2|.|TRBJ2-5
TGTGCCAGCAGTGAGCAGGGAAGGGAGACCCAGTACTTC
CASSEQGRETQYF
>.|TRBV5-4|.|TRBJ1-1
TGTGCCAGCAGCTTTGGGTCTGAAGCTTTCTTT
CASSFGSEAFF
>TRBD2|TRBV4-1|.|TRBJ2-3
TGCGCCAGCTGGACTAGCGGCCATTCTAGCACAGATACGCAGTATTTT
CASWTSGHSSTDTQYF
>.|TRBV2|.|TRBJ2-1
TGTGCCAGCAGTGTGGTCACCCTGGGGGAGCAGTTCTTC
CASSVVTLGEQFF
>.|TRBV2|.|TRBJ1-4
TGTGCCAGCAAGGGAGGACCAATTGAAAAACTGTTTTTT
CASKGGPIEKLFF
>.|TRBV13|.|TRBJ2-7
TGTGCCAGCAGCTTAGTTACCTACGAGCAGTACTTC
CASSLVTYEQYF
>.|TRBV7-9|.|TRBJ2-2
TGTGCCAGCAGCTTAGTTCCCCTGAGGGAGCTGTTTTTT
CASSLVPLRELFF
>TRBD1|TRBV5-4|.|TRBJ1-1
TGTGCCAGCAGCTTCGGGACAGGCCTTGAAGCTTTCTTT
CASSFGTGLEAFF
>.|TRBV9|.|TRBJ2-7
TGTGCCAGCAGCGTAGCCCCGACAGCTATACAGTACGAGCAGTACTTC
CASSVAPTAIQYEQYF
>.|TRBV7-9|once|TRBJ1-5
TGTGCCAGCAGCAAAGGCCGGGGAAGCCCACATCAGCCCCAGCATTTT
CASSKGRGSPHQPQHF
>.|TRBV7-9|.|TRBJ2-7
TGTGCCAGCAGCTTAACGACAGCCTACGAGCAGTACTTC
CASSLTTAYEQYF